One sample yielded the 21 T cell receptor beta chains listed below, sequenced in a study of regulatory T cells in long-lasting Graves disease. Time point meaning: newly diagnosed GD, antithyroid drugs for less than 3 months. PBMC-derived RNA was used for the TCR library. Library construction for TCR beta used iRepertoire HTBI primers and Arm-PCR of CDR3 regions. TCRdb used MiXCR to reprocess the multiplex PCR reads, holding one entry per CDR3 protein. The profile shows more than 300,000 distinct CDR3 sequences, 10% to 15% of them singletons. This same sample was also taken into another study, of T cells in Graves' hyperthyroidism and ophthalmopathy.

Sequenced material: peripheral blood mononuclear cells (PBMCs), taken at new diagnosis, from a patient treated with antithyroid drugs. The origin of the receptors is a woman between 18 and 29 years old with Graves disease.

Many counts were recorded for this clonotype. This chain links TRBV2 with TRBJ1-5; D might be TRBD1 (6 bases). V shed 0 bases and J shed 2 bases, with 29 bases lying between them. This CDR3 is 22 amino acids long. Per the germline V gene, CDR1 is SNHLY and CDR2 is FYNNEI. For the CDR3, the DNA is TGTGCCAGCAGTGAAGCCCAAAATGATTGGGTGCGCACCAAGGGGGGCAATCAGCCCCAGCATTTT. Translation gives CASSEAQNDWVRTKGGNQPQHF.

The sample holds a few counts of this clonotype. DNA of the CDR3: TGTGCCTGGTCCCGACGGAATCATCAGCCCCAGCATTTT. Translation: CAWSRRNHQPQHF. The chain has TRBV30 and TRBJ1-5, with D unclear. The V end lost 5 bases, the J end lost 5 bases, and 13 bases lay between the germline ends. Per the germline V gene, CDR1 is GTSNPN and CDR2 is SVGIG (reference sequence). The CDR3 is 13 amino acids.

This clonotype has ten or more counts. The V call is TRBV12-3 or TRBV12-4, the J call TRBJ1-2, with D possibly TRBD1 on 6 matching bases. Between the trimmed V and J ends, which lost 6 bases and 1 base, there was a span of 15 bases. The CDR3 is 15 amino acids. CDR3 coding DNA: TGTGCCAGCAGGAGGGGGGGCAGCCTTAACTATGGCTACACCTTC. Its protein is CASRRGGSLNYGYTF.

This clonotype has ten or more counts. The chain recombines TRBV20-1 with TRBJ2-1; the D is unclear. Germline CDR1 is DFQATT and CDR2 is SNEGSKA (reference sequence). Trimming took 0 bases from V and 6 from J, leaving 6 bases between them. The CDR3 consists of 12 residues. CDR3 sequence reads: CSARDRTNEQFF. DNA of the CDR3: TGCAGTGCTAGAGATAGGACCAATGAGCAGTTCTTC.

The rearrangement joins TRBV2 to TRBJ2-7; the match to TRBD1 covers 7 bases. Germline CDR1 is SNHLY and CDR2 is FYNNEI. Unmatched junction bases numbered 12, after V lost 6 bases and J lost 10 bases. This CDR3 has 13 amino acids. The CDR3 region has the DNA TGTGCCAGCAGAATACAGGGGAGCTGCGAACAGTACGTC. This encodes CASRIQGSCEQYV.

This clonotype was counted ten times or more. The chain links TRBV6-5 to TRBJ2-1; D is perhaps TRBD1 (5 bases). Germline V gene lookup returns CDR1 MNHEY and CDR2 SVGAGI. Trimming took off 0 bases at V and 0 bases at J, with 12 bases between the two ends. This CDR3 region has 17 residues. CDR3 in amino acids: CASSYSMGPTSYNEQFF. CDR3 sequence (DNA): TGTGCCAGCAGTTACTCGATGGGGCCCACCTCCTACAATGAGCAGTTCTTC.

There are a few counts of this clonotype. This likely came from a read error, as a far larger clone is one base away. The V and J genes are TRBV7-3 and TRBJ2-7, with TRBD2 matching over 12 bases. Germline V gene lookup returns CDR1 SGHTA and CDR2 FQGTGA. CDR3 length: 15 amino acids. Trimming at V came to 5 bases and at J to 0 bases, leaving 2 bases not matched to a gene. The CDR3 sequence is CASSKTSGSSYEQYF. CDR3 nucleotides: TGTGCCAGCAGCAAGACTAGCGGGAGCTCCTACGAGCAGTACTTC.

This clonotype has only a few counts. V and J are TRBV7-3 and TRBJ2-2; D is unresolved. Trimming cost V 2 bases and J 4 bases, with 8 bases left between them. The CDR3 loop spans 14 amino acids. Germline V gives CDR1 SGHTA, CDR2 FQGTGA. The CDR3: CASSLLPGTGELFF. DNA of the CDR3: TGTGCCAGCAGCTTATTACCGGGCACCGGGGAGCTGTTTTTT.

This clonotype was seen a handful of times. The V gene is TRBV4-2, the J gene TRBJ1-3; D is unclear. The CDR3 totals 16 residues. Trimming stripped 2 bases from V and 9 bases from J, with 20 bases between. Germline-derived CDR1 and CDR2 are LGHNA and YNFKEQ. This chain's CDR3 is CASSQLPVGSDGTIYF. CDR3 sequence (DNA): TGTGCCAGCAGCCAACTTCCAGTGGGTTCAGACGGCACCATATATTTT.

The gene calls are TRBV3-1 and TRBJ2-1; TRBD1 aligns across 7 bases. Germline CDR1 reads LGHDT; CDR2 reads YNNKEL (reference sequence). This CDR3 is built from 12 residues. Trimming took 2 bases from V and 11 from J; bases not matched to a gene: 3. The CDR3 nucleotides are TGTGCCAGCAGCCAACCACAGGGGAAGCAGTTCTTC. Encoded protein: CASSQPQGKQFF.

There are many counts of this clonotype. The chain carries TRBV25-1 and TRBJ1-1; 8 positions agree with TRBD1. The CDR3 totals 14 residues. The germline gives CDR1 MGHDK, CDR2 SYGVNS. Losses at the gene ends were 6 bases for V and 7 bases for J; bases not matched to a gene: 10. CDR3 nucleotide sequence: TGTGCCAGCAGGTGGGGGACAGGATTCGGTGAAGCTTTCTTT. Its protein product is CASRWGTGFGEAFF. The full variable domain, its missing parts supplied by reference TRBV25-1 and TRBJ1-1, is EADIYQTPRYLVIGTGKKITLECSQTMGHDKMYWYQQDPGMELHLIHYSYGVNSTEKGDLSSESTVSRIRTEHFPLTLESARPSHTSQYLCASRWGTGFGEAFFGQGTRLTVV.

This rearrangement joins TRBV20-1 to TRBJ2-3; D possibly uses TRBD1 or TRBD2 (5 bases each). Trimming shortened V by 5 bases and J by 4 bases, and 10 bases separated the two germline ends. Germline CDR1 DFQATT, CDR2 SNEGSKA (reference sequence). The CDR3 is 12 amino acids. DNA of the CDR3: TGCAGTGCTGCACCGGGGCCAGATACGCAGTATTTT. As protein: CSAAPGPDTQYF.

This clonotype has ten or more counts. V and J are TRBV6-1 and TRBJ1-1; D ambiguous. The ends were cut back, 5 bases at V and 3 bases at J, with 16 bases in the middle. Germline CDR1 MNHNS, CDR2 SASEGT. The CDR3 runs to 15 residues. The DNA of the CDR3 is TGTGCCAGCAGTCCCAGGCCCAGCTTTGACACTGAAGCTTTCTTT. Amino acid sequence: CASSPRPSFDTEAFF.

The rearrangement joins TRBV28 to TRBJ1-3; D perhaps matches TRBD1 (5 bases). Germline assignment: CDR1 MDHEN and CDR2 SYDVKM. Trimming took off 3 bases at V and 1 base at J, with 13 bases between the two ends. The CDR3 contains 16 residues. The CDR3 sequence is CASSFSPGGSGNTIYF. The CDR3 DNA reads TGTGCCAGCAGTTTCTCCCCGGGGGGATCTGGAAACACCATATATTTT.

This clonotype was seen ten or more times. V usage is TRBV12-3 or TRBV12-4 and J usage is TRBJ2-5; possibly TRBD2 for D (6 bases). The CDR3 sequence is 15 residues long. V was trimmed by 7 bases and J by 2 bases, leaving 17 bases between them. CDR3: CASTSPASEQETQYF. The CDR3 bases are TGTGCCAGCACCTCCCCAGCTAGCGAACAAGAGACCCAGTACTTC.

This clonotype was seen ten or more times. The V and J genes are TRBV7-9 and TRBJ1-1; the D gene is possibly TRBD1 (5 bases). The CDR3 covers 12 residues. V was trimmed by 4 bases and J by 8 bases, leaving 11 bases between them. Germline CDR1 SEHNR, CDR2 FQNEAQ (reference sequence). Here the CDR3 reads CASSYLTEEAFF. CDR3 nucleotides: TGTGCCAGCAGCTACCTGACAGAGGAAGCTTTCTTT.

This clonotype was picked up many times. The V and J genes are TRBV20-1 and TRBJ2-7; 8 positions agree with TRBD1. V lost 0 bases and J lost 3; bases outside the gene matches: 7. The length of the CDR3 is 15 residues. CDR1 and CDR2 from the germline V gene are DFQATT and SNEGSKA (reference sequence). The DNA of the CDR3 is TGCAGTGCTAGAGATAAACAGGGGGATCTCTACGAGCAGTACTTC. Its translation: CSARDKQGDLYEQYF.

This clonotype was seen repeatedly, ten times or more. The J gene is TRBJ2-7, the V gene TRBV10-3; D is uncertain. The V gene's germline CDR1 is ENHRY and CDR2 SYGVKD. Trimming removed 4 bases at V and 2 bases at J, with 12 bases between. This CDR3 contains 14 residues. The CDR3 DNA reads as TGTGCCATCAGTGTCGGCCAGAATACCTACGAGCAGTACTTC. It encodes CAISVGQNTYEQYF.

This clonotype was seen at least ten times. This chain links TRBV27 with TRBJ2-1, with D perhaps matching TRBD2 (6 bases). This CDR3 is 17 amino acids long. The germline V and J ends were trimmed by 9 bases and 0 bases, with 21 bases remaining between them. Per germline, CDR1 MNHEY and CDR2 SMNVEV (reference sequence). This chain's CDR3 is CARVPPFRRASYNEQFF. The CDR3 coding sequence is TGTGCCAGGGTGCCCCCTTTCAGGAGGGCCTCCTACAATGAGCAGTTCTTC.

This clonotype has at least ten counts. The V gene is TRBV7-9, the J gene TRBJ2-7; possibly TRBD1 for D (5 bases). The CDR3 is made up of 16 amino acids. V was pared by 5 bases and J by 9 bases, with 26 bases between. Germline CDR1 SEHNR, CDR2 FQNEAQ (reference sequence). Here the CDR3 DNA reads TGTGCCAGCAGCCCCATGGCGGCAGGGAACCATAGGGGGCAGTACTTC. Its translation is CASSPMAAGNHRGQYF.

The chain links TRBV4-2 to TRBJ2-5, with D perhaps matching TRBD1 (6 bases). V was cut by 0 bases and J by 7 bases, with 12 bases left in between. This CDR3 comprises 14 residues. From germline, CDR1 is LGHNA and CDR2 YNFKEQ. Here the CDR3 DNA reads TGTGCCAGCAGCCAAGAGGGGGCCGTGGGGACCCAGTACTTC. It encodes CASSQEGAVGTQYF.